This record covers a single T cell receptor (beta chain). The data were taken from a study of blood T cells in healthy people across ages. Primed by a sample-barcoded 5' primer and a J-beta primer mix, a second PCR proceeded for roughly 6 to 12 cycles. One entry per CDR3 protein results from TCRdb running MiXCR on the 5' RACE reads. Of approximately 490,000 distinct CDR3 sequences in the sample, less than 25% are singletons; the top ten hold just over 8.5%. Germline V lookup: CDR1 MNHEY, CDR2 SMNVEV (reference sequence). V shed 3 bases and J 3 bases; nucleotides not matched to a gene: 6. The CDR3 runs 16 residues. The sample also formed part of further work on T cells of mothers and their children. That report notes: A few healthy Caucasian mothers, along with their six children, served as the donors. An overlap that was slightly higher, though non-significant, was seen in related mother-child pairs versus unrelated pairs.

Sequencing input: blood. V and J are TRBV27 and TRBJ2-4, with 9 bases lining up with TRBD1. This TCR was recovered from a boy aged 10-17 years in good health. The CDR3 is CASSFSGQGGKNIQYF. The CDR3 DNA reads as TGTGCCAGCAGTTTCTCGGGACAGGGTGGCAAAAACATTCAGTACTTC.